This T cell receptor (beta chain) was documented in a study of Ad26.COV2.S vaccination and SARS-CoV-2 variants. Study-wide findings and caveats: Similar non-spike TCR breadth was observed in recipients of vaccine and of placebo. In TCR breadth and depth analyses, total T cell responses may have been underestimated.

Sample treatment: around 19 received Ad26.COV2.S at low or high dose, single or two shots; 5 received placebo; per-sample allocation not given. Each sample was drawn 63 days after the first injection (of vaccine or placebo). An adult donor aged 18-55 years was enrolled in Boston. The CDR3 has 15 amino acids. Germline CDR1 SGHRS, CDR2 YFSETQ. V was trimmed by 2 bases and J by 4 bases, leaving 12 bases between them. Clones were sequenced by immunoSEQ multiplex PCR, and TCRdb holds only the in-frame ones, with some missing. The sample has more than 300,000 clones, approximately 80% seen once; the top ten hold 2% to 2.5%. On this clone itself: Its target is unknown.

This TCR was sampled from a person aged 18 to 59 who received the Ad26.COV2.S COVID-19 vaccine or a placebo. The sequencing used peripheral blood, collected in a trial of Ad26.COV2.S vaccine versus placebo. V is TRBV5-1 and J is TRBJ2-2, with D possibly TRBD1 on 6 matching bases. The CDR3 bases are TGCGCCAGCAGCTTACGGACAGCGCGCACCGGGGAGCTGTTTTTT. Its translation is CASSLRTARTGELFF.